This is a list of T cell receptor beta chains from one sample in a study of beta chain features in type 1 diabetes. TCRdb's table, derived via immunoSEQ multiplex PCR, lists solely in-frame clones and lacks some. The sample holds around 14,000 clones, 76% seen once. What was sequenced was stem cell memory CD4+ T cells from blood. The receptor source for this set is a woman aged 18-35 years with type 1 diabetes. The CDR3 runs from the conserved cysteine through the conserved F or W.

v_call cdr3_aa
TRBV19 CASSIGDRMRAEAFF
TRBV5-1 CASSLVIGSMQGADTEAFF
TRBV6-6 CASSYSIYEAFF
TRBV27 CASSFQEGAGNTIYF
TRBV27 CASSLSRVAGGFYYEQYF
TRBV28 CASTLGTRAFF
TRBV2 CASSMTGSYGYTF
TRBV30 CAWHGTSAYEQFF
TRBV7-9 CASTPEDTIYGYTF
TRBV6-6 CASSYFSAGLGYEQYF
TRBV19 CASSNQGISEAFF
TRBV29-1 CSVRISDSSLLGRAIYF
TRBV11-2 CASSISGSGNEQYF
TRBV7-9 CASSEQVFTEAFF
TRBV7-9 CASSLGRADIRTGNTIYF
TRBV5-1 CASSLGTGVAEAFF
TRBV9 CASSVSVTGELFF
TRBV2 CASSKRGLAGVIGEFF
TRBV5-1 CASSLVAGKDEQFF
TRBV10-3 CAISKQGVNTEAFF
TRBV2 CASSVRGHEQFF
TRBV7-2 CASSPPGLAVYNEQFF
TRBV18 CASSPNRMNTEAFF
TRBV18 CASSPSGTTDTQYF
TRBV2 CASGLGDTINYGYTF
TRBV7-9 CASGLRAGAVSDTQYF
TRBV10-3 CAMSDGTAGLSGNNEQFF
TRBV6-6 CASKLLYGYTF
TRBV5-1 CASTGVTGELFF